The 32 T cell receptor beta chains below were found in one sample sequenced in a study of CD8 T cells in ankylosing spondylitis. TCRdb ran MiXCR on the 5' RACE reads and lists one entry per CDR3 protein. Among 150,000 to 200,000 distinct CDR3 sequences listed, around a third were seen once. Specimen: synovial fluid, either unsorted or a sorted T cell fraction (not recorded which). These receptors originate from a male donor with ankylosing spondylitis.

This clonotype has a count of ten or more. The V call is TRBV19, the J call TRBJ2-1; TRBD1 aligns across 7 bases. There are 15 residues in the CDR3. J was trimmed by 4 bases and V by 4 bases; bases with no gene match: 7. Germline V gives CDR1 LNHDA, CDR2 SQIVND (reference sequence). The CDR3: CASSTSGTAYNEQFF. The CDR3 DNA reads TGTGCCAGTAGTACCTCCGGGACAGCTTACAATGAGCAGTTCTTC.

V gene TRBV5-1 combines with J gene TRBJ2-3, with D possibly being TRBD1 (6 bases). This CDR3 spans 17 amino acids. V was cut by 2 bases and J by 2 bases, with 18 bases left in between. The V gene's germline CDR1 is SGHRS and CDR2 YFSETQ. The CDR3 region is CASSFPRYREYTDTQYF. The CDR3 DNA follows: TGCGCCAGCAGCTTTCCCCGCTACAGGGAATACACAGATACGCAGTATTTT.

V gene TRBV4-1 combines with J gene TRBJ1-3, with D maybe TRBD1 (5 bases). This CDR3 comprises 15 residues. V was trimmed by 4 bases and J by 4 bases, leaving 14 bases between them. Germline assignment: CDR1 MGHRA and CDR2 YSYEKL. CDR3 bases: TGCGCCAGCAGCCCCAGGGAAACGGGGGGAAACACCATATATTTT. It specifies CASSPRETGGNTIYF.

The rearrangement joins TRBV10-2 to TRBJ1-2; D is perhaps TRBD1 (5 bases). Germline-derived CDR1 and CDR2 are WSHSY and SAAADI. The CDR3 sequence is 14 residues long. V gave up 2 bases and J gave up 4 bases, with 11 bases separating them. This chain's CDR3 is CASSEAGTGYGYTF. The CDR3 DNA is TGCGCCAGCAGTGAGGCCGGGACGGGCTATGGCTACACCTTC.

The rearrangement uses TRBV24-1 and TRBJ2-1; 8 bases agree with TRBD2. V was pared by 4 bases and J by 9 bases, with 13 bases of the junction left unmatched. CDR1 and CDR2 (germline): KGHDR, SFDVKD. This CDR3 region has 16 residues. The CDR3 DNA reads TGTGCCACCAGTGACTTTGAGTACGGGAGGGCCTCTGAGCAGTTCTTC. Encoded protein: CATSDFEYGRASEQFF.

This clonotype was found a few times. The chain recombines TRBV12-3 or TRBV12-4 with TRBJ2-7, with D possibly being TRBD1 or TRBD2 (6 bases each). Deletions cut 5 bases from V and 2 bases from J, with 19 bases between. The CDR3 loop spans 16 amino acids. The CDR3: CASSPRGQGLAYEQYF. The CDR3 region has the DNA TGTGCCAGCAGTCCCCGGGGGCAGGGGCTTGCCTACGAGCAGTACTTC.

Relative to its sample, this clonotype is large. The chain couples TRBV28 to TRBJ2-5, with 9 bases that match TRBD2. The CDR3 sequence is 15 residues long. The germline V gene has CDR1 MDHEN and CDR2 SYDVKM. The V segment lost 6 bases and the J segment 5 bases; nucleotides outside the gene matches: 10. CDR3 in DNA: TGTGCCAGCAGCTGGAATAGCGGGAGAGGGGAGACCCAGTACTTC. The encoded protein is CASSWNSGRGETQYF.

This clonotype was picked up a small number of times. The chain joins TRBV20-1 to TRBJ2-6; perhaps TRBD1 as D (5 bases). Trimming left V 3 bases short and J 0 bases short, with 15 bases between. This CDR3 has 17 residues. CDR1 DFQATT and CDR2 SNEGSKA come from the germline V gene (reference sequence). DNA of the CDR3: TGCAGTGCTAGCAGAAGGCAGGGAAGCTCTGGGGCCAACGTCCTGACTTTC. It yields the protein CSASRRQGSSGANVLTF.

This clonotype was counted many times. The chain has TRBV20-1 and TRBJ1-1, with D uncertain. CDR1 is DFQATT, CDR2 SNEGSKA, per germline (reference sequence). This CDR3 spans 13 amino acids. V lost 4 bases to trimming and J lost 1 base, with 10 bases between them. The CDR3 DNA is TGCAGTGCTAAGCCGCAGACGAACACTGAAGCTTTCTTT. Translated, it gives CSAKPQTNTEAFF.

This clonotype turned up a few times. V gene TRBV20-1 combines with J gene TRBJ2-2; 12 bases line up with TRBD2. There are 15 residues in the CDR3. CDR1 and CDR2 (germline): DFQATT, SNEGSKA (reference sequence). The trim removed 3 bases at V and 6 bases at J, leaving 5 bases unmatched. The CDR3, as DNA: TGCAGTGCTAGGTCGACTAGCGGGAGTGCCGGGGAGCTGTTTTTT. Amino acids: CSARSTSGSAGELFF.

In its sample, this clonotype was seen a few times. The chain links TRBV28 to TRBJ2-6; the match to TRBD1 covers 8 bases. The V gene's germline CDR1 is MDHEN and CDR2 SYDVKM. CDR3 size: 18 residues. Germline trimming cut 5 bases from V and 0 bases from J; bases unmatched to any gene: 9. The CDR3 sequence is CASSIRGTGYSGANVLTF. The CDR3 nucleotides read TGTGCCAGCAGTATAAGAGGGACAGGCTACTCTGGGGCCAACGTCCTGACTTTC. The whole variable domain, remainder taken from reference TRBV28 and TRBJ2-6, is DVKVTQSSRYLVKRTGEKVFLECVQDMDHENMFWYRQDPGLGLRLIYFSYDVKMKEKGDIPEGYSVSREKKERFSLILESASTNQTSMYLCASSIRGTGYSGANVLTFGAGSRLTVL.

This clonotype has just a few counts. The V and J genes are TRBV7-9 and TRBJ2-1, with 13 bases lining up with TRBD2. CDR3 length: 16 amino acids. Germline lookup yields CDR1 SEHNR and CDR2 FQNEAQ (reference sequence). The trim removed 5 bases at V and 6 bases at J, leaving 7 bases unmatched. The CDR3 loop is CASSPRTSGSFNEQFF. The CDR3 region has the DNA TGTGCCAGCAGCCCACGGACTAGCGGGAGCTTCAATGAGCAGTTCTTC.

V is TRBV19 and J is TRBJ2-2; TRBD2 might be the D (5 bases). Trimming took 0 bases from V and 6 from J, leaving 8 bases between them. CDR3 length equals 14 residues. CDR1 and CDR2 (germline): LNHDA, SQIVND (reference sequence). In DNA form, the CDR3 reads TGTGCCAGTAGTATAGATCGAGGGCCCGGGGAGCTGTTTTTT. Translating it yields CASSIDRGPGELFF.

This clonotype was observed a handful of times. The chain is built from TRBV3-1 and TRBJ2-7; D is ambiguous. Germline V lookup: CDR1 LGHDT, CDR2 YNNKEL (reference sequence). Trimming cost V 5 bases and J 3 bases, with 5 bases left between them. The CDR3 length is 11 residues. In nucleotides, the CDR3 is TGTGCCAGCAGCTCATTCTACGAGCAGTACTTC. Protein product: CASSSFYEQYF.

This clonotype was observed a few times. The J gene is TRBJ2-3, the V gene TRBV6-2 or TRBV6-3, with D possibly matching TRBD2 (6 bases). CDR3 length: 14 residues. Trimming pared 3 bases from V and 1 base from J, leaving 8 bases between. Germline CDR1 is MNHEY and CDR2 is SVGEGT. CDR3 in DNA: TGTGCCAGCAGTTATCCTAGCGGCACAGATACGCAGTATTTT. It is translated as CASSYPSGTDTQYF.

V gene TRBV20-1 combines with J gene TRBJ2-7; the match to TRBD2 covers 8 bases. CDR3 length: 13 residues. V lost 6 bases and J lost 3; bases outside the gene matches: 7. In germline, CDR1 is DFQATT, CDR2 SNEGSKA (reference sequence). The CDR3 DNA is TGCAGTGCGCCGGGACTAGTATTCTACGAGCAGTACTTC. The encoded protein is CSAPGLVFYEQYF.

This clonotype was recorded a few times. The rearrangement joins TRBV7-3 to TRBJ2-1, with TRBD2 identical over 11 bases. The germline V gene has CDR1 SGHTA and CDR2 FQGTGA. With 2 bases clipped from V and 3 bases from J, the junction kept 6 bases outside the gene matches. There are 17 residues in the CDR3. The CDR3 spells CASSLSSLAGGYNEQFF. CDR3 sequence (DNA): TGTGCCAGCAGCTTATCCTCGCTAGCGGGGGGCTACAATGAGCAGTTCTTC.

The J gene is TRBJ2-2, the V gene TRBV7-3; D unclear. Trimming left V 5 bases short and J 4 bases short, with 17 bases between. The CDR3 length is 16 residues. Germline V gene data show CDR1 as SGHTA and CDR2 as FQGTGA. CDR3 in amino acids: CASSPSSGSGTGELFF. The CDR3 DNA is TGTGCCAGCAGCCCCTCGTCGGGCTCGGGCACCGGGGAGCTGTTTTTT.

The chain couples TRBV9 to TRBJ2-1; no clear D. CDR1 and CDR2 (germline): SGDLS, YYNGEE. V was shortened by 2 bases and J by 9 bases, with 9 bases between the two germline ends. The CDR3 sequence is 12 residues long. CDR3 loop: CASSVQLGEQFF. DNA for the CDR3: TGTGCCAGCAGCGTCCAATTGGGTGAGCAGTTCTTC.

The V and J genes are TRBV5-4 and TRBJ2-6, with D unresolved. Germline V lookup: CDR1 SGHNT, CDR2 YYREEE (reference sequence). CDR3 length equals 15 residues. V shed 1 base and J shed 0 bases, with 5 bases lying between them. For the CDR3, the DNA is TGTGCCAGCAGCTTGCTTAACTCTGGGGCCAACGTCCTGACTTTC. Residues: CASSLLNSGANVLTF.

This clonotype appeared many times. The rearrangement links TRBV20-1 to TRBJ2-6; D may correspond to TRBD1 or TRBD2 (6 bases each). The CDR3 spans 18 residues. Trimming pared 5 bases from V and 0 bases from J, leaving 20 bases between. CDR1 and CDR2 (germline): DFQATT, SNEGSKA (reference sequence). In DNA, the CDR3 is TGCAGTGCTCTCGAAGCTAGCGCCAGGGGCTCTGGGGCCAACGTCCTGACTTTC. Residues: CSALEASARGSGANVLTF.

This clonotype turned up a few times. J is TRBJ2-7 and V is TRBV2; D possibly corresponds to TRBD2 (5 bases). CDR3 length: 11 amino acids. Germline CDR1 and CDR2: SNHLY and FYNNEI. V gave up 4 bases and J gave up 4 bases, with 5 bases separating them. The CDR3 sequence is CASSGEYEQYF. The CDR3 coding sequence is TGTGCCAGCAGTGGGGAGTACGAGCAGTACTTC.

V is TRBV14 and J is TRBJ2-4; 10 bases are a match to TRBD2. CDR3 length equals 16 residues. The germline gives CDR1 SGHDN, CDR2 FVKESK. J lost 3 bases, V lost 4 bases, and 6 bases had no gene match. CDR3 coding DNA: TGTGCCAGCAGCCTGAGCGGGGGGGCCGTCAAAAACATTCAGTACTTC. This codes for CASSLSGGAVKNIQYF.

The chain carries TRBV7-9 and TRBJ2-1; D might be TRBD2 (6 bases). CDR3 size: 16 residues. V was shortened by 5 bases and J by 3 bases, with 17 bases between the two germline ends. CDR1 is SEHNR, CDR2 FQNEAQ, per germline (reference sequence). Written as DNA, the CDR3 is TGTGCCAGCAGCCCGAGCGGCGGGGAGAACTACAATGAGCAGTTCTTC. Translated: CASSPSGGENYNEQFF.

This clonotype was seen repeatedly, ten times or more. J is TRBJ1-1 and V is TRBV6-1; no reliable D call. V was clipped by 5 bases and J by 2 bases, with 18 bases between them. CDR3 length equals 16 residues. Germline V gives CDR1 MNHNS, CDR2 SASEGT. CDR3 sequence (DNA): TGTGCCAGCAGTCCTTTAAGGGAATCCCGAAACACTGAAGCTTTCTTT. This gives the protein CASSPLRESRNTEAFF.

The gene calls are TRBV4-1 and TRBJ2-2, with 7 positions matching TRBD1. Germline assignment: CDR1 MGHRA and CDR2 YSYEKL. The ends lost 4 bases at V and 0 bases at J; junction bases unmatched: 11. The CDR3 runs to 18 residues. The CDR3: CASSLSAGRGSNTGELFF. DNA of the CDR3: TGCGCCAGCAGCCTATCCGCGGGCAGGGGGTCGAACACCGGGGAGCTGTTTTTT.

This clonotype was detected ten times or more. The genes are TRBV6-1 and TRBJ1-2; 7 nucleotides align to TRBD1. There are 14 residues in the CDR3. J lost 4 bases, V lost 4 bases, and 6 bases had no gene match. Germline CDR1 MNHNS, CDR2 SASEGT. The CDR3 loop reads CASSAARTGYGYTF. In DNA, the CDR3 is TGTGCCAGCAGTGCGGCGAGGACAGGCTATGGCTACACCTTC.

This chain joins TRBV18 and TRBJ2-1; 9 nucleotides agree with TRBD1. Trimming removed 4 bases from V and 6 bases from J; junction bases left unmatched: 1. Germline V gene data show CDR1 as KGHSH and CDR2 as LQKENI. The CDR3 consists of 13 residues. CDR3: CASSLGQGNEQFF. DNA of the CDR3: TGTGCCAGCTCACTGGGACAGGGCAATGAGCAGTTCTTC.

The CDR3 sequence is CASSLTGSGYTF. The CDR3 DNA reads as TGTGCCAGCAGCTTAACGGGGTCTGGCTACACCTTC. The chain employs TRBV7-9 and TRBJ1-2; D ambiguous. The CDR3 is 12 residues long. V shed 2 bases and J shed 7 bases, with 8 bases lying between them. CDR1 and CDR2 from the germline V gene are SEHNR and FQNEAQ (reference sequence).

The chain combines TRBV24-1 with TRBJ2-1, with 9 positions matching TRBD1. CDR1 and CDR2 (germline): KGHDR, SFDVKD. The CDR3 totals 15 residues. J gave up 3 bases and V 7 bases, and 6 bases lay outside the gene matches. The CDR3 DNA sequence: TGTGCCACCAGCCAAGGGGGACAGGGCTACAATGAGCAGTTCTTC. Protein: CATSQGGQGYNEQFF.

This clonotype was found many times. The chain employs TRBV9 and TRBJ2-1; D gene ambiguous. Trimming cost V 0 bases and J 5 bases, with 18 bases left between them. This CDR3 has 17 amino acids. Germline CDR1 is SGDLS and CDR2 is YYNGEE. The CDR3 nucleotides are TGTGCCAGCAGCGTAGGTGGTTCCCCATTGGTTAACAATGAGCAGTTCTTC. Encoded protein: CASSVGGSPLVNNEQFF.

This rearrangement joins TRBV20-1 to TRBJ1-1, with 7 bases matching TRBD1. Germline assignment: CDR1 DFQATT and CDR2 SNEGSKA (reference sequence). V trimming: 2 bases; J trimming: 7 bases; junction bases outside the gene matches: 7. The CDR3 is 13 residues long. Written as DNA, the CDR3 is TGCAGTGCTAGACGGGACAGCCGGTTTGAAGCTTTCTTT. Its protein is CSARRDSRFEAFF.